Given below is one T cell receptor (beta chain) in context. With 0 bases clipped from V and 3 bases from J, the junction kept 2 bases outside the gene matches. Germline CDR1 and CDR2: SGDLS and YYNGEE. CDR3 length equals 15 residues. In the original analysis: It was from reference gene primer amplification that nucleated cell counts were estimated. Data came from immunoSEQ multiplex PCR; TCRdb stores just in-frame clones and leaves some out. V and J calls and clone size are as listed in that table; D and trimming were resolved from the DNA. Of approximately 70,000 clones in the sample, about 88% were seen once. This sample was taken from a study of blood T cell repertoires in COVID-19. Study at large: COVID-19 samples collected from the United States, Italy and Spain covered acute and convalescent phases. Sources were T cells, B-cell-depleted T cells, or PBMCs; the material itself was cDNA or gDNA.

The chain employs TRBV9 and TRBJ2-7, with 11 bases matching TRBD2. Sequenced: peripheral blood. This TCR derives from a man aged 70 or older with active COVID-19. The CDR3 here is CASSVGGTSGYEQYF. CDR3 nucleotide sequence: TGTGCCAGCAGCGTAGGCGGGACTAGCGGCTACGAGCAGTACTTC.